The 9 T cell receptor beta chains listed next were all sequenced from one sample in a study of blood T cell repertoires in COVID-19. Clones were sequenced by immunoSEQ multiplex PCR, and TCRdb holds only the in-frame ones, with some missing. The sample has under 40,000 clones, around 89% seen once. Sequencing was done on a sample of peripheral blood. All receptors derive from a man aged 55 to 70 with active COVID-19.

The chain couples TRBV7-9 to TRBJ2-5, with D hard to call. CDR1 and CDR2 from the germline V gene are SEHNR and FQNEAQ (reference sequence). Trimming removed 5 bases at V and 1 base at J, with 11 bases between. The length of the CDR3 is 14 residues. This chain's CDR3 is CASSPRGSQETQYF. The CDR3 DNA is TGTGCCAGCAGCCCCCGTGGCAGCCAAGAGACCCAGTACTTC.

This chain connects TRBV15 to TRBJ2-7; 11 bases agree with TRBD2. Trimming removed 8 bases from V and 2 bases from J; junction bases left unmatched: 2. The CDR3 is made up of 13 amino acids. CDR1 LNHNV and CDR2 YYDKDF come from the germline V gene (reference sequence). The CDR3 loop reads CATSTSGAYEQYF. CDR3 DNA sequence: TGTGCCACCTCGACTAGCGGGGCCTACGAGCAGTACTTC.

This clone was seen only once. The chain recombines TRBV7-3 with TRBJ2-5; D is perhaps TRBD2 (5 bases). CDR3 length: 14 residues. Germline-derived CDR1 and CDR2 are SGHTA and FQGTGA. The V gene lost 0 bases and the J gene lost 2 bases, with 7 bases spanning the gap. CDR3 in DNA: TGTGCCAGCAGCTTAACGGGAGAGCAAGAGACCCAGTACTTC. It yields the protein CASSLTGEQETQYF. The entire variable domain, with the rest obtained from reference TRBV7-3 and TRBJ2-5, is as follows: GAGVSQTPSNKVTEKGKYVELRCDPISGHTALYWYRQSLGQGPEFLIYFQGTGAADDSGLPNDRFFAVRPEGSVSTLKIQRTERGDSAVYLCASSLTGEQETQYFGPGTRLLVL.

The count of this clone is one. The J gene is TRBJ1-1, the V gene TRBV12-3 or TRBV12-4; perhaps TRBD1 as D (6 bases). V lost 5 bases, J lost 4 bases, and 11 bases lay in between. CDR3 size: 13 residues. The CDR3: CASSKGGATEAFF. In DNA form, the CDR3 reads TGTGCCAGCAGTAAGGGGGGGGCCACTGAAGCTTTCTTT.

Only one count was recorded for this clone. This rearrangement joins TRBV5-1 to TRBJ1-1, with 8 positions matching TRBD1. This CDR3 spans 14 amino acids. The V gene end was trimmed by 4 bases and the J gene end by 5 bases; junction bases not matched to a gene: 7. The V gene's germline CDR1 is SGHRS and CDR2 YFSETQ. This CDR3 reads CASSQNTGGTEAFF. In nucleotides, the CDR3 is TGCGCCAGCAGCCAGAATACAGGGGGGACTGAAGCTTTCTTT.

This chain connects TRBV5-6 to TRBJ1-1, with D perhaps TRBD1 (5 bases). CDR3 length: 13 amino acids. Per germline, CDR1 SGHDT and CDR2 YYEEEE. Deletions cut 0 bases from V and 5 bases from J, with 8 bases between. CDR3 region: CASSLGGGTEAFF. CDR3 nucleotide sequence: TGTGCCAGCAGCTTGGGGGGCGGAACTGAAGCTTTCTTT.

This clone was picked up one time. The rearrangement joins TRBV27 to TRBJ2-7; TRBD1 aligns across 7 bases. CDR1 and CDR2 (germline): MNHEY, SMNVEV (reference sequence). Germline trimming cut 0 bases from V and 6 bases from J; bases unmatched to any gene: 5. CDR3 length: 14 amino acids. For the CDR3, the DNA is TGTGCCAGCAGTTTATCGACACAGGGGACCGAGCAGTACTTC. Its translation is CASSLSTQGTEQYF.

This chain connects TRBV15 to TRBJ2-2, with D unresolved. The germline V gene has CDR1 LNHNV and CDR2 YYDKDF (reference sequence). Trimming removed 4 bases from V and 6 bases from J, with 3 bases in between. The CDR3 is 11 amino acids. The CDR3 protein is CATSTPGELFF. As DNA, the CDR3 is TGTGCCACCAGCACTCCCGGGGAGCTGTTTTTT.

This clone was detected once. J is TRBJ1-2 and V is TRBV10-3; D call uncertain. V lost 3 bases and J 6 bases, leaving 14 bases between the germline ends. The CDR3 loop spans 14 amino acids. Germline V CDR1 and CDR2: ENHRY, SYGVKD. The CDR3 spells CAISDSAGADGYTF. DNA of the CDR3: TGTGCCATCAGTGATAGTGCGGGCGCGGATGGCTACACCTTC.